This TCR beta chain came from a study of human T cells and chemical hapten exposure. TCRdb reanalysed the RACE reads using MiXCR and keeps one entry per CDR3 protein. The sample has some 100,000 distinct CDR3 sequences, approximately 9.3% seen once; the top ten hold about 2%. Trimming shortened V by 0 bases and J by 5 bases, and 8 bases separated the two germline ends. This CDR3 region has 14 residues. Germline V gene data show CDR1 as LGHDT and CDR2 as YNNKEL (reference sequence). Stated time point: patch test 2, 6 weeks after DPC sensitization. Stated treatment: therapeutic diphenylcyclopropenone sensitization with weekly scalp DPC. Study-wide findings and caveats: No alteration of TCRs above 1 in 1000 frequency was seen with DPC sensitization.

The sample holds a few counts of this clonotype. The antigen remains undetermined. This specimen was whole blood, taken in connection with sensitization to the hapten diphenylcyclopropenone (DPC). The V and J genes are TRBV3-1 and TRBJ2-1, with D perhaps matching TRBD2 (5 bases). The TCR sequence derives from a woman aged 40 to 50 with alopecia areata. Some clones in this sample may be carry-over from other donors' samples. CDR3 loop: CASSQETINNEQFF. CDR3 DNA: TGTGCCAGCAGCCAAGAGACTATAAACAATGAGCAGTTCTTC.